This TCR beta chain is drawn from a study of CD8+CD57+ T cells in acquired aplastic anemia. The use of genomic DNA as template underpinned the TCR beta VDJ and CDR3 profiling. TCRdb fed the reads into MiXCR, producing one record per CDR3 protein. Of 400,000 to 450,000 distinct CDR3 sequences in the sample, about 70% were seen once. Note on this clonotype: Sequence at one end of the junction differs from germline and may be a read error.

The CDR3 covers 12 residues. In germline, CDR1 is SGHRS, CDR2 YFSETQ. This clonotype was obtained from a human donor in good health, serving as a control. Sequencing used sorted CD4+, CD8+, or CD8+CD57+ T cells (not recorded which) from PBMCs. The gene calls are TRBV5-1 and TRBJ2-5; the D is unclear. Written as DNA, the CDR3 is TGTGCCAGCAGCTTCTTACGAGAAACGCAGTACTTC. This gives the protein CASSFLRETQYF.